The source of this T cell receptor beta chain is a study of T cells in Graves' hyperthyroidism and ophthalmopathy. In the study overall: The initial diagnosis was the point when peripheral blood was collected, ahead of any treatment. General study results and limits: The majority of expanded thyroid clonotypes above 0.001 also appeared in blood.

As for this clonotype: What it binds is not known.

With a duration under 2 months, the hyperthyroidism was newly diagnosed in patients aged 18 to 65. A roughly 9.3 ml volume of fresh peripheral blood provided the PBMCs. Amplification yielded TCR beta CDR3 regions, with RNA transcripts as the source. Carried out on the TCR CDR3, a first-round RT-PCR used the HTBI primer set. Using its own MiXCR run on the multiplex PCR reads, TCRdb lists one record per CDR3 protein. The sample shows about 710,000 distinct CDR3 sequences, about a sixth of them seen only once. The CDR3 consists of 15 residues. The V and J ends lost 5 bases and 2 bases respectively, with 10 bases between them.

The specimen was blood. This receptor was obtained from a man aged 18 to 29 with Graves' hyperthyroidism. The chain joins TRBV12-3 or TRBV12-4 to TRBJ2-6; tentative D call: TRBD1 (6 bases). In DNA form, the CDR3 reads TGTGCCAGCAGTCCAGGGGATGCTGGGGCCAACGTCCTGACTTTC. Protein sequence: CASSPGDAGANVLTF.